The 17 T cell receptor beta chains below come from one sample, sequenced in a study of human T cells and chemical hapten exposure. Regarding time point: pre-sensitization, week 0. The treatment denotes: therapeutic diphenylcyclopropenone sensitization with weekly scalp DPC. TCRdb used MiXCR to reprocess the RACE reads, holding one entry per CDR3 protein. The data hold approximately 57,000 distinct CDR3 sequences, with more than 8% observed a single time. The specimen was whole blood, collected in connection with sensitization to the hapten diphenylcyclopropenone (DPC). The source is a middle-aged man with alopecia areata. Some clones in this sample may be carry-over from other donors' samples.

The rearrangement links TRBV5-6 to TRBJ2-2; D gene ambiguous. V was pared by 0 bases and J by 0 bases, with 9 bases between. Germline assignment: CDR1 SGHDT and CDR2 YYEEEE. This CDR3 comprises 16 residues. The CDR3 reads CASSLDLLANTGELFF. DNA for the CDR3: TGTGCCAGCAGCTTGGACCTCCTCGCGAACACCGGGGAGCTGTTTTTT. Full variable domain (outside the CDR3, taken from reference TRBV5-6 and TRBJ2-2): DAGVTQSPTHLIKTRGQQVTLRCSPKSGHDTVSWYQQALGQGPQFIFQYYEEEERQRGNFPDRFSGHQFPNYSSELNVNALLLGDSALYLCASSLDLLANTGELFFGEGSRLTVL.

This clonotype was seen more than once but under ten times. In nucleotides, the CDR3 is TGTGCCAGCAGTCCCCGAAAGGCCTCAACCACTGAAGCTTTCTTT. It specifies CASSPRKASTTEAFF. The chain is built from TRBV12-3 or TRBV12-4 and TRBJ1-1; D is unresolved. Trimming took off 5 bases at V and 4 bases at J, with 17 bases between the two ends. The CDR3 is 15 residues long.

This clonotype has ten or more counts. This rearrangement joins TRBV7-6 to TRBJ2-7; 9 nucleotides match TRBD2. This CDR3 has 16 amino acids. CDR1 and CDR2 from the germline V gene are SGHVS and FNYEAQ. Unmatched junction bases numbered 6, after V lost 0 bases and J lost 3 bases. The CDR3 loop reads CASSLAEAGGSYEQYF. The CDR3 DNA follows: TGTGCCAGCAGCTTAGCGGAAGCGGGAGGAAGCTACGAGCAGTACTTC.

V usage is TRBV7-9 and J usage is TRBJ2-3, with D perhaps TRBD1 (6 bases). V was cut by 4 bases and J by 2 bases, with 10 bases left in between. CDR1 and CDR2 (germline): SEHNR, FQNEAQ (reference sequence). The CDR3 loop spans 14 amino acids. The CDR3 loop is CASSSWTDTDTQYF. In nucleotides, the CDR3 is TGTGCCAGCAGCTCTTGGACAGACACAGATACGCAGTATTTT.

Many counts were recorded for this clonotype. The V call is TRBV11-2, the J call TRBJ2-1; D unclear. The V and J ends lost 4 bases and 0 bases respectively, with 10 bases between them. The germline V gene has CDR1 SGHAT and CDR2 FQNNGV. The CDR3 is 15 residues long. In nucleotides, the CDR3 is TGTGCCAGCAGCTCCCCCGAGACCTCCTACAATGAGCAGTTCTTC. Translated: CASSSPETSYNEQFF.

In this sample, this clonotype turned up many times. The chain is built from TRBV3-1 and TRBJ2-5; 11 nucleotides line up with TRBD2. This CDR3 has 15 residues. The V and J ends lost 7 bases and 3 bases, in that order; junction bases with no gene match: 7. Germline CDR1 LGHDT, CDR2 YNNKEL (reference sequence). The CDR3 DNA reads TGTGCCAGCAAGACTAGCGGGATAATCAAAGAGACCCAGTACTTC. Translating it yields CASKTSGIIKETQYF.

This clonotype was detected many times. The chain is built from TRBV27 and TRBJ2-7; D tentatively reads TRBD1 or TRBD2 (6 bases each). Germline V lookup: CDR1 MNHEY, CDR2 SMNVEV (reference sequence). Trimming took 5 bases from V and 6 from J, leaving 14 bases between them. The CDR3 sequence is 13 residues long. Written as DNA, the CDR3 is TGTGCCAGCAGTAGGCAAGGAGGGGGCGAGCAGTACTTC. Translating gives CASSRQGGGEQYF.

This clonotype was seen at least ten times. V is TRBV12-3 or TRBV12-4 and J is TRBJ2-6; D not resolved. With 5 bases removed from V and 2 bases from J, the gap between germline ends came to 4 bases. The CDR3 spans 13 residues. The CDR3 coding sequence is TGTGCCAGCAGTCCTACTGGGGCCAACGTCCTGACTTTC. It codes for CASSPTGANVLTF.

The chain joins TRBV28 to TRBJ1-5; no firm D call. The ends were cut back, 4 bases at V and 1 base at J, with 14 bases in the middle. The germline CDR1 and CDR2 sequences are MDHEN and SYDVKM. There are 16 residues in the CDR3. CDR3 coding DNA: TGTGCCAGCAGTTCCCAGTCTAGAGGCAGCAATCAGCCCCAGCATTTT. Its translation is CASSSQSRGSNQPQHF.

V is TRBV14 and J is TRBJ2-7; D is perhaps TRBD2 (5 bases). The CDR3 sequence is 14 residues long. In germline, CDR1 is SGHDN, CDR2 FVKESK. V dropped 4 bases and J dropped 1 base, with 11 bases sitting between them. The CDR3 DNA follows: TGTGCCAGCAGCCTCCGTCGGGGTTCCTACGAGCAGTACTTC. Its translation is CASSLRRGSYEQYF.

The rearrangement uses TRBV7-2 and TRBJ1-4, with unresolved D. The V end was cut by 3 bases, the J end by 7 bases, with 6 bases between. Per germline, CDR1 SGHTA and CDR2 FQGNSA. There are 12 residues in the CDR3. This CDR3 is CASSFRAEKLFF. Written as DNA, the CDR3 is TGTGCCAGCAGCTTCCGGGCTGAAAAACTGTTTTTT.

This clonotype showed up just a few times. The chain carries TRBV12-3 or TRBV12-4 and TRBJ1-2, with 7 bases fitting TRBD1. The CDR3 extends over 16 amino acids. Losses at the gene ends were 6 bases for V and 1 base for J; bases not matched to a gene: 11. The DNA of the CDR3 is TGTGCCAGCAGCTCACAGGGGACCTCCCGTAACTATGGCTACACCTTC. Encoded protein: CASSSQGTSRNYGYTF.

This clonotype was seen at least ten times. In DNA, the CDR3 is TGTGCCAGCAGGTCCGGGACAGGGGGAAATTCACCCCTCCACTTT. Translated, it gives CASRSGTGGNSPLHF. The chain uses TRBV12-3 or TRBV12-4 and TRBJ1-6; the match to TRBD1 covers 11 bases. This CDR3 contains 15 residues. V lost 6 bases to trimming and J lost 7 bases; unmatched junction nucleotides: 5.

The genes are TRBV5-1 and TRBJ2-3, with D unresolved. V shed 5 bases and J shed 6 bases, with 13 bases lying between them. CDR1 and CDR2 from the germline V gene are SGHRS and YFSETQ. The CDR3 covers 13 residues. CDR3 protein: CASSLGYMDTQYF. The CDR3 DNA reads TGCGCCAGCAGTCTGGGATATATGGATACGCAGTATTTT.

This clonotype was counted only a few times. V and J are TRBV15 and TRBJ2-7; 7 bases agree with TRBD1. The CDR3 totals 16 residues. V dropped 4 bases and J dropped 4; count of bases not matched to a gene: 13. Germline V gives CDR1 LNHNV, CDR2 YYDKDF (reference sequence). CDR3 sequence reads: CATSTRSRGDSYEQYF. The CDR3 coding sequence is TGTGCCACCAGCACCAGATCGAGAGGGGACAGTTACGAGCAGTACTTC.

This clonotype was recorded once. This chain links TRBV4-2 with TRBJ2-1; 8 bases line up with TRBD2. Germline V gives CDR1 LGHNA, CDR2 YNFKEQ. The trim removed 2 bases at V and 7 bases at J, leaving 7 bases unmatched. The CDR3 runs to 15 residues. The CDR3 DNA reads TGTGCCAGCAGCCAACTCCGGGGGGGGCCGAATGAGCAGTTCTTC. This encodes CASSQLRGGPNEQFF.

The chain has TRBV28 and TRBJ1-4; D remains ambiguous. V lost 5 bases, J lost 11 bases, and 21 bases lay in between. Germline V gene sequence: CDR1 MDHEN, CDR2 SYDVKM. The CDR3 loop spans 15 amino acids. The chain's CDR3 is CASSTARVRMWKLFF. The DNA of the CDR3 is TGTGCCAGCAGTACCGCGCGGGTTAGAATGTGGAAACTGTTTTTT.